This T cell receptor beta chain appears in the sequencing data of a study of monozygotic twins with inflammatory bowel disease. This CDR3 has 12 amino acids. CDR1 is LNHDA and CDR2 is SQIVND in the germline V gene (reference sequence). The UMIs carried a 6-nucleotide sample barcode, and they were added by template switching. Following a re-call of the 5' RACE reads, TCRdb has one entry per CDR3 protein and lacks DNA. The listing records 350,000 to 400,000 distinct CDR3 sequences. The sequenced sample consisted of blood. V usage is TRBV19 and J usage is TRBJ1-1; the D call of TRBD1 rests on TCRdb alone, since no DNA is present to check it. The sequence was obtained from a human donor with ulcerative colitis or Crohn's disease, or a healthy co-twin of an affected twin (not recorded which). The CDR3 reads CASSMGRTEAFF. The full variable domain, rest sourced from reference TRBV19 and TRBJ1-1, is DGGITQSPKYLFRKEGQNVTLSCEQNLNHDAMYWYRQDPGQGLRLIYYSQIVNDFQKGDIAEGYSVSREKKESFPLTVTSAQKNPTAFYLCASSMGRTEAFFGQGTRLTVV.